This T cell receptor (beta chain) is drawn from a study of OX40 agonist ivuxolimab in advanced cancers. As for the study in general: Dose-escalation patients' cancers were hepatocellular carcinoma, melanoma, renal cell or head and neck cancer. Eligibility admitted prior anti-PD-1, anti-PD-L1 or anti-CTLA-4 therapy; around 42% had some. The study, taken as a whole, reports: The work left the antigen specificity of expanded peripheral T cells undetermined.

Sequencing used immunoSEQ multiplex PCR; TCRdb keeps in-frame clones, though not all of them. The sample has 95,000 to 150,000 clones; roughly 95% are singletons. Prior autoimmune disease or systemic immunosuppression barred patients. In regard to this clone: Its antigen is not identified.

The source of this sequence is an adult with an advanced solid tumor such as melanoma, head and neck, liver or kidney cancer. The source material was CD4+ or CD8+ T cells sorted from blood, sampled in a trial of the OX40 agonist ivuxolimab.

The CDR3 loop is CASSLFSGGLNTGELFF. The DNA of the CDR3 is TGTGCCAGCAGCTTGTTCAGCGGGGGGTTGAACACCGGGGAGCTGTTTTTT. The V gene is TRBV5-6, the J gene TRBJ2-2, with TRBD2 identical over 9 bases. This CDR3 contains 17 residues. Germline trimming cut 1 base from V and 1 base from J; bases unmatched to any gene: 5. Germline assignment: CDR1 SGHDT and CDR2 YYEEEE.